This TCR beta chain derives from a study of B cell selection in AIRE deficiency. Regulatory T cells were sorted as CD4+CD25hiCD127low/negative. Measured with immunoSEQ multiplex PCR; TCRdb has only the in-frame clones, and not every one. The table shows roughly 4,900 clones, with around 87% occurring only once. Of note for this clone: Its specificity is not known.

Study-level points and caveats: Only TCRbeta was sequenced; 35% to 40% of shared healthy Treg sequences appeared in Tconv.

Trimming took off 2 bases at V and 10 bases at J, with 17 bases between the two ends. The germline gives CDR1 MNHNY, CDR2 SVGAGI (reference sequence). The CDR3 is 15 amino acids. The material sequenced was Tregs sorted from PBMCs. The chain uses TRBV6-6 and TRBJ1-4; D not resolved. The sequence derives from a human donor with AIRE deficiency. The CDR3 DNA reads TGTGCCAGCAGTTACACCAACCAACGACCGGGAAAACTGTTTTTT. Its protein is CASSYTNQRPGKLFF.